This T cell receptor (beta chain) was sequenced for a study of blood T cell repertoires in COVID-19. For the study at large: Donors in the United States, Italy and Spain gave samples during acute or convalescent COVID-19. In each case, the material was cDNA or gDNA derived from T cells, B-cell-depleted T cells, or PBMCs.

The CDR3 consists of 12 residues. The germline V gene has CDR1 WNHNN and CDR2 SYGVQD (reference sequence). Between the trimmed V and J ends, which lost 6 bases and 3 bases, there was a span of 6 bases. Authors' analysis steps: Scientists estimated how many nucleated cells there were by amplifying reference gene primers. Profiling relied on immunoSEQ multiplex PCR, and the TCRdb table lists in-frame clones only, not all of them. From that table come the V and J calls and clone size; the DNA was used to work out D and trimming. In the table there are approximately 210,000 clones, 65% to 90% of which are singletons.

The gene calls are TRBV10-1 and TRBJ1-5; D not resolved. The source of this sequence is a middle-aged man with COVID-19, enrolled during active disease. The sequencing input was peripheral blood. CDR3 region: CASRGSNQPQHF. The DNA of the CDR3 is TGCGCCAGCAGGGGCTCCAATCAGCCCCAGCATTTT.